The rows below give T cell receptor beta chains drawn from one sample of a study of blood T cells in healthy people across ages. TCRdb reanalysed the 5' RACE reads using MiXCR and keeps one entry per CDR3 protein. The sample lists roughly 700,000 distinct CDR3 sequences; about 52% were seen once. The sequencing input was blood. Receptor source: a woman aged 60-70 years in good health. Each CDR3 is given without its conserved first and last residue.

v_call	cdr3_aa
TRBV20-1	SARDSHGRADETQY
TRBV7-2	ASSFFRGSYEQY
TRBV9	ASSVGFVDTQY
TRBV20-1	SAERTYEQY
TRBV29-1	SAITGKDDGYT
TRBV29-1	SVDYGGGEKLF
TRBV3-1	ASSFPGTGNYGYT
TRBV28	ASSASSPETQY
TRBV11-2	ASSQGTSGRVTRSYNEQF
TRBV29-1	SVEVNEQY
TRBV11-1	ASSYKTGSSYEQY